Below, 15 T cell receptor beta chains from the same sample are listed, as sequenced in a study of blood T cell repertoires in COVID-19. Measured with immunoSEQ multiplex PCR; TCRdb has only the in-frame clones, and not every one. The sample includes 150,000 to 190,000 clones, 85% to 90% of them seen just once. The sample taken for sequencing was peripheral blood. The receptor source for this set is a woman between 35 and 50 years old with acute or convalescent COVID-19.

V gene TRBV5-1 combines with J gene TRBJ2-7, with a tentative D call TRBD1 (6 bases). Trimming shortened V by 0 bases and J by 3 bases, and 10 bases separated the two germline ends. The CDR3 length is 14 residues. CDR1 SGHRS and CDR2 YFSETQ come from the germline V gene. The CDR3 DNA follows: TGCGCCAGCAGCTTGGCGCAGGGGAACTACGAGCAGTACTTC. Residues: CASSLAQGNYEQYF.

This chain connects TRBV6-5 to TRBJ1-2; tentatively, D is TRBD1 (6 bases). Trimming took 4 bases from V and 7 from J, leaving 13 bases between them. The V gene's germline CDR1 is MNHEY and CDR2 SVGAGI. This CDR3 has 13 residues. CDR3 protein: CASSFSGAGGYTF. The CDR3 nucleotides are TGTGCCAGCAGTTTTTCAGGGGCGGGTGGCTACACCTTC.

V and J are TRBV6-2 or TRBV6-3 and TRBJ2-5; D uncertain. This CDR3 contains 15 residues. Looked up from germline, CDR1 is MNHEY and CDR2 is SVGEGT. With 5 bases removed from V and 2 bases from J, the gap between germline ends came to 15 bases. The DNA of the CDR3 is TGTGCCAGCAGTGCCCCGTTTGAGAGTCAAGAGACCCAGTACTTC. Amino acids: CASSAPFESQETQYF.

DNA for the CDR3: TGTGCCAGCAGTTACAGCCAGGGGGTTACCTACGAGCAGTACTTC. It translates to CASSYSQGVTYEQYF. V is TRBV6-5 and J is TRBJ2-7; 7 bases line up with TRBD1. Germline assignment: CDR1 MNHEY and CDR2 SVGAGI. This CDR3 comprises 15 residues. V lost 2 bases and J lost 2; bases outside the gene matches: 6.

This chain uses TRBV9 with TRBJ2-1; D remains ambiguous. The V gene's germline CDR1 is SGDLS and CDR2 YYNGEE. This CDR3 is 16 amino acids long. The V end was cut by 0 bases, the J end by 0 bases, with 10 bases between. The CDR3 DNA sequence: TGTGCCAGCAGCGTAGGAATTAGAGACTCCTACAATGAGCAGTTCTTC. Translating it yields CASSVGIRDSYNEQFF.

V usage is TRBV5-1 and J usage is TRBJ2-5; 8 nucleotides align to TRBD1. The germline CDR1 and CDR2 sequences are SGHRS and YFSETQ. With V trimmed by 2 bases and J by 1 base, 4 bases remained unmatched. This CDR3 region has 15 residues. The CDR3 region is CASSLLQGVQETQYF. The CDR3 nucleotides read TGCGCCAGCAGCTTATTACAGGGGGTCCAAGAGACCCAGTACTTC.

This clone came up a few times. CDR3 amino acids: CASSLTGGLSGELFF. The CDR3, as DNA: TGTGCCAGCAGCCTAACGGGGGGGCTGTCCGGGGAGCTGTTTTTT. J is TRBJ2-2 and V is TRBV4-2; 8 nucleotides align to TRBD2. This CDR3 spans 15 amino acids. Germline V gene lookup returns CDR1 LGHNA and CDR2 YNFKEQ. With V trimmed by 4 bases and J by 6 bases, 7 bases remained unmatched.

This clone was recorded once. V is TRBV19 and J is TRBJ2-5, with D perhaps matching TRBD2 (5 bases). Trimming took off 6 bases at V and 2 bases at J, with 10 bases between the two ends. Germline-derived CDR1 and CDR2 are LNHDA and SQIVND (reference sequence). This CDR3 has 13 amino acids. This CDR3 reads CASRGVGQETQYF. DNA of the CDR3: TGTGCCAGTAGGGGAGTGGGGCAAGAGACCCAGTACTTC.

This chain links TRBV15 with TRBJ1-4; D gene ambiguous. Germline V lookup: CDR1 LNHNV, CDR2 YYDKDF (reference sequence). Trimming cost V 0 bases and J 5 bases, with 10 bases left between them. The CDR3 contains 15 residues. This chain's CDR3 is CATSRDSRINEKLFF. CDR3 DNA sequence: TGTGCCACCAGCAGAGATTCGCGGATAAATGAAAAACTGTTTTTT.

The chain combines TRBV6-5 with TRBJ1-2, with a tentative D call TRBD1 (5 bases). From germline, CDR1 is MNHEY and CDR2 SVGAGI. Trimming cost V 8 bases and J 6 bases, with 16 bases left between them. The CDR3 is made up of 13 amino acids. The CDR3 protein is CASRRSGRDGYTF. The CDR3 DNA is TGTGCCAGCCGACGTTCAGGGAGGGATGGCTACACCTTC.

Only one count was recorded for this clone. This rearrangement joins TRBV10-3 to TRBJ2-6; no definite D call. Per the germline V gene, CDR1 is ENHRY and CDR2 is SYGVKD. The CDR3 extends over 13 amino acids. Trimming took off 8 bases at V and 1 base at J, with 6 bases between the two ends. As DNA, the CDR3 is TGTGCCATCGGGCAGTCTGGGGCCAACGTCCTGACTTTC. It encodes CAIGQSGANVLTF.

The gene calls are TRBV2 and TRBJ2-1; tentatively, D is TRBD2 (6 bases). CDR1 SNHLY and CDR2 FYNNEI come from the germline V gene. The CDR3 extends over 16 amino acids. Trimming took off 6 bases at V and 7 bases at J, with 22 bases between the two ends. The CDR3 bases are TGTGCCAGCAGGTCGAGTAGGGCTAGCGATGGGAATGAGCAGTTCTTC. Its protein is CASRSSRASDGNEQFF.

The chain carries TRBV11-2 and TRBJ2-3, with a possible D match to TRBD1 (5 bases). Trimming removed 5 bases at V and 8 bases at J, with 17 bases between. The CDR3 is made up of 14 amino acids. The germline gives CDR1 SGHAT, CDR2 FQNNGV. CDR3 DNA: TGTGCCAGCAGCCTCGGGCCCGTGCAGGGTACGCAGTATTTT. Translated, it gives CASSLGPVQGTQYF.

V and J are TRBV28 and TRBJ1-4; no clear D. CDR1 MDHEN and CDR2 SYDVKM come from the germline V gene. Trimming pared 4 bases from V and 6 bases from J, leaving 15 bases between. This CDR3 has 15 residues. The CDR3, as DNA: TGTGCCAGCAGTTATGAGGGCCAGACCGATGAAAAACTGTTTTTT. Translating gives CASSYEGQTDEKLFF.

The rearrangement joins TRBV7-9 to TRBJ2-2; 9 nucleotides align to TRBD1. The junction had 12 bases not matched to a gene; V was cut back by 8 bases and J by 5 bases. CDR1 is SEHNR and CDR2 is FQNEAQ in the germline V gene (reference sequence). The CDR3 consists of 16 residues. The CDR3: CASLNNWDRVTGELFF. DNA for the CDR3: TGTGCCAGCCTTAACAATTGGGACAGGGTAACCGGGGAGCTGTTTTTT.